This TCR beta chain was retrieved from a study of regulatory T cells in long-lasting Graves disease. Whole-study context: Antithyroid drugs had been given to newly diagnosed Graves' patients for under 3 months.

This CDR3 region has 15 residues. With V trimmed by 5 bases and J by 4 bases, 8 bases remained unmatched. Germline assignment: CDR1 SGHAT and CDR2 FQNNGV. Time point noted: newly diagnosed GD, antithyroid drugs for less than 3 months. After RNA was extracted from PBMCs, the TCR library was made from it. CDR3-region Arm-PCR and iRepertoire HTBI primers produced the TCR beta libraries. In TCRdb, the multiplex PCR reads were re-called with MiXCR into one record per CDR3 protein. The table records some 250,000 distinct CDR3 sequences, over 20% of them present only once. This material consisted of peripheral blood mononuclear cells (PBMCs), taken at new diagnosis, from a patient treated with antithyroid drugs. The TCR originated in a female donor with Graves disease. The chain uses TRBV11-2 and TRBJ2-1; 7 bases line up with TRBD2. The CDR3 spells CASSSRDYGYNEQFF. The DNA of the CDR3 is TGTGCCAGCAGCAGCCGGGACTACGGATACAATGAGCAGTTCTTC.